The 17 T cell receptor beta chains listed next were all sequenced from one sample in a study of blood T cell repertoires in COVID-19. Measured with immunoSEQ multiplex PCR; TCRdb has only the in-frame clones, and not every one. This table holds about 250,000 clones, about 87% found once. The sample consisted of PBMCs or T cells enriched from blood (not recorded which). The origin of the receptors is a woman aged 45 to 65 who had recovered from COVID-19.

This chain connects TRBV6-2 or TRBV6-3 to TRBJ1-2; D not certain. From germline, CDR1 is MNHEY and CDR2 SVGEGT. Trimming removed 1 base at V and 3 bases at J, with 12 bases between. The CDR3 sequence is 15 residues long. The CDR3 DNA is TGTGCCAGCAGTTACTGGGCCGTGGGAGACTATGGCTACACCTTC. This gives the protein CASSYWAVGDYGYTF.

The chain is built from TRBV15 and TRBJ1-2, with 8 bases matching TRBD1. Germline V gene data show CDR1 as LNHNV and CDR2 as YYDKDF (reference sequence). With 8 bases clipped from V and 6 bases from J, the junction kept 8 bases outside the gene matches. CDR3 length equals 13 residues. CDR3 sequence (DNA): TGTGCCACCTTCCGGACAGGGTCGAATGGCTACACCTTC. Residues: CATFRTGSNGYTF.

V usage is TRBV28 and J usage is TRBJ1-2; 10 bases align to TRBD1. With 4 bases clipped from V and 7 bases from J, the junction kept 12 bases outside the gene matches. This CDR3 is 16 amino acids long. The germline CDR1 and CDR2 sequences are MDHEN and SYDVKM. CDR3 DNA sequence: TGTGCCAGCAGTTCGTCCGGGACAGGGGTGAGAAGTGGCTACACCTTC. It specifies CASSSSGTGVRSGYTF.

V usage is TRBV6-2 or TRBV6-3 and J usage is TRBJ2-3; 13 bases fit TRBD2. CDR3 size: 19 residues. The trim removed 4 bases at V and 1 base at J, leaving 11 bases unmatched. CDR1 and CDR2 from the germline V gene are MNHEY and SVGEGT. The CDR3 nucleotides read TGTGCCAGCAGTTCTAGGACTAGCGGGAGACTATATGGCACAGATACGCAGTATTTT. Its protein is CASSSRTSGRLYGTDTQYF.

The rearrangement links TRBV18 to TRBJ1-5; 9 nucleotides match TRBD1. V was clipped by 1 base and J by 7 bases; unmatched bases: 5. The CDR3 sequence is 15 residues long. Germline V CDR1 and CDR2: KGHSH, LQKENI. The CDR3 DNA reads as TGTGCCAGCTCACCACAGGGACAGGGCGGACAGCCCCAGCATTTT. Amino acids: CASSPQGQGGQPQHF.

The CDR3 DNA is TGTGCCAGCAGCCCCCGGGGAGGGGCAGGGGTTAACTATGGCTACACCTTC. This translates into CASSPRGGAGVNYGYTF. The chain has TRBV3-1 (or the pseudogene TRBV3-2) and TRBJ1-2; D may be TRBD1 (6 bases). V lost 4 bases and J 1 base, leaving 19 bases between the germline ends. CDR1 is LGHDT and CDR2 is YNNKEL in the germline V gene (reference sequence). CDR3 length: 17 residues.

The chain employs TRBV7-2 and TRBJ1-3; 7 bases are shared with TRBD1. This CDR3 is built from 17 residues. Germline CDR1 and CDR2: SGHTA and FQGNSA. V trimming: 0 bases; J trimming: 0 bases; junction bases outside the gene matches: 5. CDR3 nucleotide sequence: TGTGCCAGCAGCTTAGCAAATACAGGGGCCTCTGGAAACACCATATATTTT. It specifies CASSLANTGASGNTIYF.

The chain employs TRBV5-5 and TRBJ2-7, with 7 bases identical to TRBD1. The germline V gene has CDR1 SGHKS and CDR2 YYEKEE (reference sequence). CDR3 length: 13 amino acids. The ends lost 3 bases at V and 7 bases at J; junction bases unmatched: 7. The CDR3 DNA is TGTGCCAGCAGCTCAGGGACAGCGCGAGAGCAGTACTTC. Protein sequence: CASSSGTAREQYF.

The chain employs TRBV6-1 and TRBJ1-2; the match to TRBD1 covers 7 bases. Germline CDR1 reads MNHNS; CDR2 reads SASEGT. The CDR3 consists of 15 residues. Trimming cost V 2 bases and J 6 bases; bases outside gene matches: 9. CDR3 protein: CASSEWAGGRDGYTF. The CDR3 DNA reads TGTGCCAGCAGTGAATGGGCAGGGGGGCGAGATGGCTACACCTTC.

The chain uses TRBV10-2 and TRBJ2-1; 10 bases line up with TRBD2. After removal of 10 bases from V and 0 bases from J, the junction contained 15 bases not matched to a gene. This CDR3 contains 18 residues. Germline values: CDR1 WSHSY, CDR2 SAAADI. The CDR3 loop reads CATSNPLAGLNSYNEQFF. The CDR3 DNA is TGCGCCACCTCGAATCCACTAGCGGGGCTTAACTCCTACAATGAGCAGTTCTTC.

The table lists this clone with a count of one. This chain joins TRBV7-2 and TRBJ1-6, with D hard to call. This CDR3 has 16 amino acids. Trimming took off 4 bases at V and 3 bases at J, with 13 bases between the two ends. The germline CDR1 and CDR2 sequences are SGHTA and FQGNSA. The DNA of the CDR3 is TGTGCCAGCAGCTCAGACGGGGAAAGCTATAATTCACCCCTCCACTTT. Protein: CASSSDGESYNSPLHF.

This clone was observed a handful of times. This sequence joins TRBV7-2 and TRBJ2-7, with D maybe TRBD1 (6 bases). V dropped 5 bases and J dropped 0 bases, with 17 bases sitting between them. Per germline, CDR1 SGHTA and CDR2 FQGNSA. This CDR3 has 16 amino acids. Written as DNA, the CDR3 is TGTGCCAGCAGCCCAGCAGGGGCGGTTACCTCCTACGAGCAGTACTTC. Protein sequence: CASSPAGAVTSYEQYF.

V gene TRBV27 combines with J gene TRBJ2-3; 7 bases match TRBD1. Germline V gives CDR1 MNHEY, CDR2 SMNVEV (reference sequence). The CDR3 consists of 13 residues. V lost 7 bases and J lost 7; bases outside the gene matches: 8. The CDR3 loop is CASNVLGGNTQYF. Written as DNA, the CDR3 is TGTGCCAGCAACGTACTAGGGGGCAATACGCAGTATTTT.

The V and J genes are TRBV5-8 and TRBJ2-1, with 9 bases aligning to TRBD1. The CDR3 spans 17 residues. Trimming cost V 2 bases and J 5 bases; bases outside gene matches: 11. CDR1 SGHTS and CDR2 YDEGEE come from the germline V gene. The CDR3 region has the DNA TGTGCCAGCAGCTTTCTCCCCCGGGGGACAGGGAACAATGAGCAGTTCTTC. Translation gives CASSFLPRGTGNNEQFF.

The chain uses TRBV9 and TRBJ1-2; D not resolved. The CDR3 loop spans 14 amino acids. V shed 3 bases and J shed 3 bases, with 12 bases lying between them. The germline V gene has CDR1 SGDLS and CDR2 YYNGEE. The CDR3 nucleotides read TGTGCCAGCAGCGCATCACAGAATTACTATGGCTACACCTTC. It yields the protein CASSASQNYYGYTF. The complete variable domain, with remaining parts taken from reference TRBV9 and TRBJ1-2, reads DSGVTQTPKHLITATGQRVTLRCSPRSGDLSVYWYQQSLDQGLQFLIQYYNGEERAKGNILERFSAQQFPDLHSELNLSSLELGDSALYFCASSASQNYYGYTFGSGTRLTVV.

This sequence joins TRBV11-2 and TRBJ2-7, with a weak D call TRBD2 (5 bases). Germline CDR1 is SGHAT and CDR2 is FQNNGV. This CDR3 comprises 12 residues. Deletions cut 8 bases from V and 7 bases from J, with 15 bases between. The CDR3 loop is CASGRDLNEQYF. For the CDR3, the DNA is TGTGCCAGCGGACGGGATTTGAATGAGCAGTACTTC. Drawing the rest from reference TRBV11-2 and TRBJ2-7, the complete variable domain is EAGVAQSPRYKIIEKRQSVAFWCNPISGHATLYWYQQILGQGPKLLIQFQNNGVVDDSQLPKDRFSAERLKGVDSTLKIQPAKLEDSAVYLCASGRDLNEQYFGPGTRLTVT.

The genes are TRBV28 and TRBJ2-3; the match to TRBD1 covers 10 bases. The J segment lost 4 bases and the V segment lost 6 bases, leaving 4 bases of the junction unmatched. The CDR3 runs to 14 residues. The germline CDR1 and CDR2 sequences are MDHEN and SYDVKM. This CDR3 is CASSSDRGSDTQYF. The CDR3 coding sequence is TGTGCCAGCAGCTCGGACAGGGGGTCAGATACGCAGTATTTT.